The present entry profiles one T cell receptor beta chain with its context. Using immunoSEQ multiplex PCR, the repertoire was profiled, and TCRdb retains in-frame clones only, with some absent. The repertoire holds tens of thousands of clones, around 93% seen once, with approximately 11% in the top ten. This record belongs to a study of OX40 agonist ivuxolimab in advanced cancers. Across the study: The patients' treatment was ivuxolimab, an agonistic anti-OX40 (CD134) antibody.

Exclusion of a patient followed from autoimmune disease history or systemic immunosuppression. Material: CD4+ or CD8+ T cells sorted from blood, obtained in a trial of the OX40 agonist ivuxolimab. The sequence was collected from an adult with an advanced solid tumor such as melanoma, head and neck, liver or kidney cancer.

The CDR3 DNA follows: TGTGCCAGCAGCTCGGGACTAGCGGATTACGAGCAGTACTTC. It codes for CASSSGLADYEQYF. The rearrangement uses TRBV5-4 and TRBJ2-7, with 11 bases lining up with TRBD2. Germline V lookup: CDR1 SGHNT, CDR2 YYREEE (reference sequence). The CDR3 length is 14 residues. The V segment lost 3 bases and the J segment 4 bases; nucleotides outside the gene matches: 3.